This entry describes one T cell receptor (beta chain). The data belong to a study of OX40 agonist ivuxolimab in advanced cancers. This table comes from immunoSEQ multiplex PCR, and its TCRdb copy is limited to in-frame clones, with some not included. The sample carries under 100,000 clones, approximately 90% recorded once. The CDR3 runs to 15 residues. V dropped 2 bases and J dropped 2 bases, with 11 bases sitting between them. CDR1 is SGHAT and CDR2 is FQNNGV in the germline V gene. The starting material was CD4+ or CD8+ T cells sorted from blood, obtained in a trial of the OX40 agonist ivuxolimab. This clonotype was obtained from an adult with an advanced solid tumor such as melanoma, head and neck, liver or kidney cancer. V gene TRBV11-2 combines with J gene TRBJ2-3; D might be TRBD2 (5 bases). The chain's CDR3 is CASSLNPSHTDTQYF. CDR3 in DNA: TGTGCCAGCAGCTTAAACCCTAGCCACACAGATACGCAGTATTTT.